This T cell receptor beta chain was profiled in a study of OX40 agonist ivuxolimab in advanced cancers. Study details: The dose-escalation cohort had hepatocellular carcinoma, melanoma, renal cell or head and neck cancer.

The junction had 5 bases not matched to a gene; V was cut back by 6 bases and J by 1 base. Germline CDR1 reads ENHRY; CDR2 reads SYGVKD. The CDR3 consists of 15 residues. TCRdb keeps only in-frame clones here, not all; method: immunoSEQ multiplex PCR. The repertoire includes 40,000 to 45,000 clones, roughly 81% of them detected once, and less than 20% sits in the top ten. This TCR came from an adult with an advanced solid tumor such as melanoma, head and neck, liver or kidney cancer. The genes are TRBV10-3 and TRBJ2-1; TRBD1 matches 8 bases. The sequences come from CD4+ or CD8+ T cells sorted from blood, collected in a trial of the OX40 agonist ivuxolimab. CDR3: CAIRTGAGSYNEQFF. The CDR3 DNA is TGTGCCATCAGGACAGGGGCGGGTTCCTACAATGAGCAGTTCTTC.